This record looks at one T cell receptor (beta chain) sequence and its context. These data are taken from a study of blood T cell repertoires in COVID-19. Study details: The samples span acute and convalescent COVID-19 from the United States, Italy and Spain. The analysed material was cDNA or gDNA that came from T cells, B-cell-depleted T cells, or PBMCs.

Patients in Seattle were enrolled during active infection, then followed longitudinally. As handled by the study authors: Estimates of nucleated cell counts were drawn from the amplification of reference gene primers. Data came from immunoSEQ multiplex PCR; TCRdb stores just in-frame clones and leaves some out. V, J and clone size are taken as reported in that table, and D and trimming were inferred from the DNA itself. The data show about 38,000 clones, 87% seen once. V was cut by 5 bases and J by 4 bases, with 9 bases left in between. The germline V gene has CDR1 MNHEY and CDR2 SMNVEV (reference sequence). The CDR3 is 12 amino acids.

The chain uses TRBV27 and TRBJ2-7, with D uncertain. The sequenced material came from peripheral blood. This receptor was taken from a man aged 60 to 75 with COVID-19, enrolled during active disease. As DNA, the CDR3 is TGTGCCAGCAGTGCCCCTAGTTACGAGCAGTACTTC. This sequence encodes CASSAPSYEQYF.